The clone carrying this TCR beta chain was counted ten times or more. Its antigen is as yet unknown. This sample was included in a study of T cells in Graves' hyperthyroidism and ophthalmopathy. On the study more broadly: Peripheral blood collection took place at initial diagnosis, before any treatment. Regarding the study as a whole: Onset of ophthalmopathy came a median roughly 6.4 months after the model predicted it.

CDR1 DFQATT and CDR2 SNEGSKA come from the germline V gene (reference sequence). Deletions cut 6 bases from V and 1 base from J, with 16 bases between. CDR3 size: 14 residues. Template material for amplifying TCR beta CDR3 regions consisted of RNA transcripts. Carried out on the TCR CDR3, a first-round RT-PCR used the HTBI primer set. TCRdb re-called the multiplex PCR reads with MiXCR, one entry per CDR3 protein. Among 450,000 to 550,000 distinct CDR3 sequences listed, roughly a quarter were seen once. Sequencing input: blood. This receptor was identified in a woman in her twenties or thirties with Graves' ophthalmopathy. The chain combines TRBV20-1 with TRBJ2-7; a possible D gene is TRBD2 (6 bases). The DNA of the CDR3 is TGCAGTGCCAACCGGATGGGGGGTTCCTACGAGCAGTACTTC. Its protein product is CSANRMGGSYEQYF.